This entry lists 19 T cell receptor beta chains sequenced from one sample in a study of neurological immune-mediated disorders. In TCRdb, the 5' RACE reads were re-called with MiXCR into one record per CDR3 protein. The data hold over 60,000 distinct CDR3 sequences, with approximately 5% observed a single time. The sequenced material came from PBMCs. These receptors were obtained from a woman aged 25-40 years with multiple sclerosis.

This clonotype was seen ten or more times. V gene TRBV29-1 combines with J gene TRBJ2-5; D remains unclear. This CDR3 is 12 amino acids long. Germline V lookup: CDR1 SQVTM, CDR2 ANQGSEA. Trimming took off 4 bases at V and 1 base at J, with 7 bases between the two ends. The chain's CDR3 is CSVAVSQETQYF. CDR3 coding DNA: TGCAGCGTTGCGGTTAGCCAAGAGACCCAGTACTTC.

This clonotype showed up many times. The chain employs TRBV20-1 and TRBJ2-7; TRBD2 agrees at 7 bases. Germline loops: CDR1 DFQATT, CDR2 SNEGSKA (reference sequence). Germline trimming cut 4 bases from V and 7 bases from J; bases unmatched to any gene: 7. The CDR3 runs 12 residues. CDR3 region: CSAMAGVGEQYF. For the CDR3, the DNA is TGCAGTGCTATGGCGGGAGTTGGAGAGCAGTACTTC.

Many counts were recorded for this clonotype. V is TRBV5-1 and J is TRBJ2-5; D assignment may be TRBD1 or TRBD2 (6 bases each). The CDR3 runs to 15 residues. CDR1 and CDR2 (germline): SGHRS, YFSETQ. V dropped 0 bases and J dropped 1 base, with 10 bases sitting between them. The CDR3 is CASSLAGARQETQYF. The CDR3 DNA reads TGCGCCAGCAGCTTGGCGGGGGCCCGCCAAGAGACCCAGTACTTC. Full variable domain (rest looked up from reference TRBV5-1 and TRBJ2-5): KAGVTQTPRYLIKTRGQQVTLSCSPISGHRSVSWYQQTPGQGLQFLFEYFSETQRNKGNFPGRFSGRQFSNSRSEMNVSTLELGDSALYLCASSLAGARQETQYFGPGTRLLVL.

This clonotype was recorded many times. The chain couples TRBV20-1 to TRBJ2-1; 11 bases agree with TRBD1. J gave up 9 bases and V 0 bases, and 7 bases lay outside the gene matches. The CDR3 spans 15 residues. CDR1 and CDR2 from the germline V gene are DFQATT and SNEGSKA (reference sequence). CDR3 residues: CSARDPLDRGREQFF. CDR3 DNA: TGCAGTGCTAGAGATCCCCTGGACAGGGGGCGTGAGCAGTTCTTC.

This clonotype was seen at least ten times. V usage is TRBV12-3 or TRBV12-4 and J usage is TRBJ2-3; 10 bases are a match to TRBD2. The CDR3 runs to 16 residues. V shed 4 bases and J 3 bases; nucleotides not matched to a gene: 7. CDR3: CASSSLGLAVTDTQYF. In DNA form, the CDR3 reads TGTGCCAGCAGTTCTCTAGGACTAGCGGTTACAGATACGCAGTATTTT.

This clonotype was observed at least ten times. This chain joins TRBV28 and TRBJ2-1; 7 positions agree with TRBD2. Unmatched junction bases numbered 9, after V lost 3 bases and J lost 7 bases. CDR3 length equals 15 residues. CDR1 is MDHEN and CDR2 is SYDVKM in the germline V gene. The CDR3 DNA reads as TGTGCCAGCAGTTTGGGAGGGGAGGGGAGGAATGAGCAGTTCTTC. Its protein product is CASSLGGEGRNEQFF.

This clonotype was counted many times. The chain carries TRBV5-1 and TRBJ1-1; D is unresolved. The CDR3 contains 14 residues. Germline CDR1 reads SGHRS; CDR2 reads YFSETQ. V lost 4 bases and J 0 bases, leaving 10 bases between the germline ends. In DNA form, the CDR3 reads TGCGCCAGCAGCATGTCGGACCTGAACACTGAAGCTTTCTTT. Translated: CASSMSDLNTEAFF.

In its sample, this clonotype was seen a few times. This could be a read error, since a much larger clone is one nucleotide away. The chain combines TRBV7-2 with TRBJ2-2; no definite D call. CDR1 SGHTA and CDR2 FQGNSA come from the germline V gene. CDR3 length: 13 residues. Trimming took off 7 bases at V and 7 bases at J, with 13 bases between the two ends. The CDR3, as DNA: TGTGCCAGCAACTTGGCAAGCAACGGGGAGCTGTTTTTT. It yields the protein CASNLASNGELFF.

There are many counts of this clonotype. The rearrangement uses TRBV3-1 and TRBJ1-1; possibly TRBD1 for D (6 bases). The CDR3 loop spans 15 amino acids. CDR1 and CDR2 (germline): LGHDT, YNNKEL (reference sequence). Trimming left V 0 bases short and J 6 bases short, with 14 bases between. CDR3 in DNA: TGTGCCAGCAGCCAAGATCGACAGGTGTTCTCTGAAGCTTTCTTT. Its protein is CASSQDRQVFSEAFF.

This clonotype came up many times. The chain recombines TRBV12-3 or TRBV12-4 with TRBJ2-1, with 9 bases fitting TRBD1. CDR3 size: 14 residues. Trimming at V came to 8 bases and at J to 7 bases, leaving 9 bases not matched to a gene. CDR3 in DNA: TGTGCCAGCTCCCCGGGACAGGGTAATAATGAGCAGTTCTTC. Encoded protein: CASSPGQGNNEQFF.

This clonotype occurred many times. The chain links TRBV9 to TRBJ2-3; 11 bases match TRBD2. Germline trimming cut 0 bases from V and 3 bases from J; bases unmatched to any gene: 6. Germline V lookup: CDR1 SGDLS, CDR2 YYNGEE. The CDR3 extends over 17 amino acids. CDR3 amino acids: CASSVGSGGAGTDTQYF. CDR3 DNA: TGTGCCAGCAGCGTAGGTAGCGGGGGGGCCGGAACAGATACGCAGTATTTT.

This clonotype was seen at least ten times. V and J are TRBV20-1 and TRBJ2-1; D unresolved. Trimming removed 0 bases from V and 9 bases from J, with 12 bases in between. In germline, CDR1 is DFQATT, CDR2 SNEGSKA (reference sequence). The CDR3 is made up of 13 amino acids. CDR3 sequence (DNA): TGCAGTGCTAGAGATCGGTCCCTTGGTGAGCAGTTCTTC. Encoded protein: CSARDRSLGEQFF.

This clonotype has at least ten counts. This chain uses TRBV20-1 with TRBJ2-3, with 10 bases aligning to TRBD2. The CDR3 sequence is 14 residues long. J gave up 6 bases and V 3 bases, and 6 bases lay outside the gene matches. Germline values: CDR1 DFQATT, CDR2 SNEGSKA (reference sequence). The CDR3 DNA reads TGCAGTGCTAGTCCTAGCGGGGGCCCGGATACGCAGTATTTT. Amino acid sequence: CSASPSGGPDTQYF.

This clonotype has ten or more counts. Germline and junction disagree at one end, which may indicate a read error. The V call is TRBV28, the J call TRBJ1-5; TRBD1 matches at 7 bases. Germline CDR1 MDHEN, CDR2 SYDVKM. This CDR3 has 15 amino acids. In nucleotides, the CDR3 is TGTGCCAGCAGTTTCCGGCAGGGGGGCAATAAGACCCAGAATTTT. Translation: CASSFRQGGNKTQNF.

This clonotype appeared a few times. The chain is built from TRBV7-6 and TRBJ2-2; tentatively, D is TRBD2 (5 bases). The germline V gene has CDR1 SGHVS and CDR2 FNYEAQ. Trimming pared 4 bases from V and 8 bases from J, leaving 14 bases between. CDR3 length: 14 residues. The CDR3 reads CASSSTRARGELFF. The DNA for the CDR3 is TGTGCCAGCAGCTCCACTAGAGCCCGAGGGGAGCTGTTTTTT. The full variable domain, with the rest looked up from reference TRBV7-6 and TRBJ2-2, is GAGVSQSPRYKVTKRGQDVALRCDPISGHVSLYWYRQALGQGPEFLTYFNYEAQQDKSGLPNDRFSAERPEGSISTLTIQRTEQRDSAMYRCASSSTRARGELFFGEGSRLTVL.

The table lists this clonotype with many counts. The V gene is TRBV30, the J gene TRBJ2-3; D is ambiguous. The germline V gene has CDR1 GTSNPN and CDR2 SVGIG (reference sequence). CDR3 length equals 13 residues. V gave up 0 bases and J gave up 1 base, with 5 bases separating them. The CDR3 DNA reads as TGTGCCTGGAGTGTACTCCGCACAGATACGCAGTATTTT. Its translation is CAWSVLRTDTQYF.

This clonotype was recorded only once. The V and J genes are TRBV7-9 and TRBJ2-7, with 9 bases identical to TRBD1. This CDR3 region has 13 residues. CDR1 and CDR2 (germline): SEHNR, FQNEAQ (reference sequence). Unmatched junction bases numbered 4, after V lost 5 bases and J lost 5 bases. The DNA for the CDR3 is TGTGCCAGCAGCCGGACAGGGGACCACGAGCAGTACTTC. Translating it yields CASSRTGDHEQYF.

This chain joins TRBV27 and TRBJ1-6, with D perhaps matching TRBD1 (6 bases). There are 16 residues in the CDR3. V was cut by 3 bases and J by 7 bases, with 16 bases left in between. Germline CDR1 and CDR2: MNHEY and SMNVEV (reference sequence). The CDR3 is CASSFRDMGQNSPLHF. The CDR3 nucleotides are TGTGCCAGCAGTTTTCGGGACATGGGCCAAAATTCACCCCTCCACTTT.

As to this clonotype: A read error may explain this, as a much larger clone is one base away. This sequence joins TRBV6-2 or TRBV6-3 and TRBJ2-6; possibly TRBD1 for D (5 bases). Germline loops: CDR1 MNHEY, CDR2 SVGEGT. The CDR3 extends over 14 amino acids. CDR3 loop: CASSYSSGAKVLTF. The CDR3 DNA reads TGTGCCAGCAGTTACAGCTCTGGGGCCAAAGTCCTGACTTTC.